The 2 T cell receptor beta chains in this list originate from one sample, sequenced in a study of human T cells and chemical hapten exposure (dated by TCRdb to about 2021). According to the study, the label for this sample's time point signals: pre-sensitization, week 0. Interpreted using the paper, the treatment or condition label stands for: therapeutic diphenylcyclopropenone sensitization with weekly scalp DPC. Receptor libraries were prepared by RACE. Reads for this sample came from a NextSeq 500. The raw public data were reprocessed by TCRdb itself: fastp quality trimming at Q25, MiXCR clonotype calling, in-frame beta chains only. Records with the same CDR3 protein are collapsed into one entry carrying the most frequent genes and DNA. This sample has 280,000 or so distinct CDR3 sequences in its table, and roughly 7.4% of those were observed once. More than 0.95% of the sample lies in the top ten.

The sequenced sample was whole blood, obtained in connection with sensitization to the hapten diphenylcyclopropenone (DPC). The origin of the receptors is a man younger than 30 with alopecia areata. Some clones in this sample may be carry-over from other donors' samples.

J is TRBJ2-5 and V is TRBV25-1; TRBD1 or TRBD2 may be the D gene (5 bases each). V was trimmed by 7 bases and J by 5 bases, leaving 14 bases between them. This CDR3 spans 13 amino acids. Germline V gene data show CDR1 as MGHDK and CDR2 as SYGVNS. In nucleotides, the CDR3 is TGTGCCAGCACCCAGGGAGTCGGTGAGACCCAGTACTTC. It is translated as CASTQGVGETQYF.

The V gene is TRBV12-3 or TRBV12-4, the J gene TRBJ1-1, with TRBD1 identical over 8 bases. The V gene end was trimmed by 9 bases and the J gene end by 0 bases; junction bases not matched to a gene: 0. The CDR3 spans 12 residues. Written as DNA, the CDR3 is TGTGCCAGGGGACAGGTGAACACTGAAGCTTTCTTT. It translates to CARGQVNTEAFF.